The source of this T cell receptor beta chain is a study of control samples from healthy donors and cancer patients. This clone has just one count. The table came from immunoSEQ multiplex PCR; TCRdb's copy has only in-frame clones and leaves some out. In the table there are some 150,000 clones, 96% of which are singletons. Material for sequencing was blood. The receptor was derived from a woman aged 25 to 39 in good health.

DNA of the CDR3: TGTGCCAGCAGCCCCACCGGGACAAAGGGGATCAAGTATTTT. Its protein product is CASSPTGTKGIKYF. This chain uses TRBV5-4 with TRBJ2-3; D perhaps matches TRBD1 (6 bases). Deletions cut 4 bases from V and 13 bases from J, with 22 bases between. The CDR3 has 14 amino acids. Germline V CDR1 and CDR2: SGHNT, YYREEE (reference sequence).